One and the same sample provided the 10 T cell receptor beta chains below, sequenced in a study of shared clonotypes between healthy human individuals. Method: immunoSEQ multiplex PCR; TCRdb's copy keeps in-frame clones and lacks some. The data hold fewer than 3 million clones, with about 90% observed a single time. Sequencing was done on a sample of naive CD4+ T cells from PBMCs. As for subset: CD45RA+ positively selected. These receptors originate from a man aged 18-30 years in good health. Some clones in this sample may be carry-over from other donors' samples.

The rearrangement joins TRBV5-1 to TRBJ1-1, with a possible D match to TRBD1 (6 bases). V was cut by 0 bases and J by 2 bases, with 11 bases left in between. This CDR3 is built from 15 residues. Germline CDR1 SGHRS, CDR2 YFSETQ. CDR3 protein: CASSLGGQINTEAFF. The CDR3 DNA reads TGCGCCAGCAGCTTGGGTGGACAGATAAACACTGAAGCTTTCTTT.

V usage is TRBV2 and J usage is TRBJ2-3, with 8 bases matching TRBD2. The V gene end was trimmed by 8 bases and the J gene end by 0 bases; junction bases not matched to a gene: 13. The germline V gene has CDR1 SNHLY and CDR2 FYNNEI. This CDR3 spans 17 amino acids. In DNA, the CDR3 is TGTGCCAGCGGGGAAGGCTATAGCGGGACGAGCACAGATACGCAGTATTTT. As protein: CASGEGYSGTSTDTQYF.

Comment on this clone: The junction departs from the called germline gene at one end, perhaps through a read error. The rearrangement links TRBV5-1 to TRBJ2-6; D might be TRBD2 (5 bases). The CDR3 consists of 16 residues. CDR1 SGHRS and CDR2 YFSETQ come from the germline V gene. CDR3 residues: CAGSPEGHSGANVLTF. CDR3 coding DNA: TGCGCCGGCAGCCCCGAGGGTCACTCTGGGGCCAACGTCCTGACTTTC.

The gene calls are TRBV5-1 and TRBJ2-2; D may be TRBD1 or TRBD2 (5 bases each). Germline values: CDR1 SGHRS, CDR2 YFSETQ. There are 15 residues in the CDR3. Deletions cut 0 bases from V and 3 bases from J, with 9 bases between. CDR3 nucleotide sequence: TGCGCCAGCAGCTTGGGAGGGGCCTACACCGGGGAGCTGTTTTTT. This encodes CASSLGGAYTGELFF.

The V gene is TRBV7-2, the J gene TRBJ2-6; no reliable D call. Germline-derived CDR1 and CDR2 are SGHTA and FQGNSA. Trimming left V 3 bases short and J 2 bases short, with 2 bases between. This CDR3 contains 13 residues. The CDR3 sequence is CASSFAGANVLTF. CDR3 DNA sequence: TGTGCCAGCAGCTTCGCTGGGGCCAACGTCCTGACTTTC.

The chain couples TRBV2 to TRBJ1-1, with a weak D call TRBD1 (6 bases). The CDR3 spans 12 residues. The ends were cut back, 7 bases at V and 6 bases at J, with 12 bases in the middle. Germline V gives CDR1 SNHLY, CDR2 FYNNEI. The DNA of the CDR3 is TGTGCCAGCAAGGGGGGCAGGGCTGAAGCTTTCTTT. Protein: CASKGGRAEAFF.

The chain combines TRBV2 with TRBJ2-7; D might be TRBD1 or TRBD2, each matching 5 bases. CDR3 length equals 14 residues. From germline, CDR1 is SNHLY and CDR2 FYNNEI. Trimming took 7 bases from V and 1 from J, leaving 14 bases between them. As DNA, the CDR3 is TGTGCCAGCACTTTCGGGGCTTGGTCCTACGAGCAGTACTTC. Translation: CASTFGAWSYEQYF.

The gene calls are TRBV9 and TRBJ2-5; 13 bases are a match to TRBD2. This CDR3 comprises 17 residues. CDR1 is SGDLS, CDR2 YYNGEE, per germline. After removal of 2 bases from V and 4 bases from J, the junction contained 8 bases not matched to a gene. The CDR3, as DNA: TGTGCCAGCAGCGTCTGGACTAGCGGGAGAGATACAGAGACCCAGTACTTC. Amino acid sequence: CASSVWTSGRDTETQYF.

Worth noting for this clone: The missing conserved phenylalanine or tryptophan at the end of this CDR3 makes a read error likely. It is unclear where the CDR3 begins or ends on the DNA, so no DNA is shown, and the CDR3 is as TCRdb lists it. V gene TRBV28 combines with J gene TRBJ2-7; TRBD2, as called in the table, went unchecked against the DNA. The CDR3 comprises 9 residues, both ends counted. CDR1 MDHEN and CDR2 SYDVKM come from the germline V gene. CDR3 region: CASSQGLAS.

The chain uses TRBV18 and TRBJ2-3; 7 bases are shared with TRBD2. The length of the CDR3 is 14 residues. Losses at the gene ends were 7 bases for V and 6 bases for J; bases not matched to a gene: 10. Per germline, CDR1 KGHSH and CDR2 LQKENI. The CDR3 DNA reads as TGTGCCAGCTTCCCGGGGAGCGGGGAGGATACGCAGTATTTT. It encodes CASFPGSGEDTQYF. Full variable domain (rest looked up from reference TRBV18 and TRBJ2-3): NAGVMQNPRHLVRRRGQEARLRCSPMKGHSHVYWYRQLPEEGLKFMVYLQKENIIDESGMPKERFSAEFPKEGPSILRIQQVVRGDSAAYFCASFPGSGEDTQYFGPGTRLTVL.